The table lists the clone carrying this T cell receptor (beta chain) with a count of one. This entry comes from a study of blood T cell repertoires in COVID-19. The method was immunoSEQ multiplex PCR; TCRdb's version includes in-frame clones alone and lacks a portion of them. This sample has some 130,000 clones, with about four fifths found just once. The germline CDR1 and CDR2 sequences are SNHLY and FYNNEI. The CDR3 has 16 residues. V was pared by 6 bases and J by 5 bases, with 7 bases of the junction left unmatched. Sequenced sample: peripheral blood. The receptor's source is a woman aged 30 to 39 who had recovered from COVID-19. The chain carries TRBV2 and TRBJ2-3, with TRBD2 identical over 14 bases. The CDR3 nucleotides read TGTGCCAGCAGCCCCGGGACTAGCGGGAGTCGAGATACGCAGTATTTT. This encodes CASSPGTSGSRDTQYF.